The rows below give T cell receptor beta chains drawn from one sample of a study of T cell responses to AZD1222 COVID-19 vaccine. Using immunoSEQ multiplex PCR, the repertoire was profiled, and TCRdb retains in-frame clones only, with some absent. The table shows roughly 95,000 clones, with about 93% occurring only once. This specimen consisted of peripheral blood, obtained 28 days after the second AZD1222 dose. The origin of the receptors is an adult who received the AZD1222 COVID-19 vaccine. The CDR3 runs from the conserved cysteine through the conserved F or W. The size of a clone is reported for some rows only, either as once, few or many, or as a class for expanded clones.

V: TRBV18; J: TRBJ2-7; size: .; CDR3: CASSPPAGGLYEQYF
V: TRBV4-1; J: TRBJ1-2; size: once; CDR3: CASSQVFAVKSYGYTF
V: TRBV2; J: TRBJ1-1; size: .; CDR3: CASSETGVAFF
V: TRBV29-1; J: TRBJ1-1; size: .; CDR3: CSVVPHGGDTEAFF
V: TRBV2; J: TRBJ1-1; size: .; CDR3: CASSVIVRAEAFF
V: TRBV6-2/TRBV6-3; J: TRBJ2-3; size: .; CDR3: CASSRSDTQYF
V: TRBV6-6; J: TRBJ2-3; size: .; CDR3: CASKDGGEADTQYF
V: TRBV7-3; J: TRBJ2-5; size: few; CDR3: CASSIGTSDKETQYF
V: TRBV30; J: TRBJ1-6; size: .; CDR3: CAGRDLYNSPLHF
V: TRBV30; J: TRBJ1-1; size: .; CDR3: CAWSVRGVNTEAFF
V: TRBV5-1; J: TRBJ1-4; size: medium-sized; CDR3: CASSVEQGAAEKLFF
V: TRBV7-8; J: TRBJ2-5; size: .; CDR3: CASSLDGRGETQYF
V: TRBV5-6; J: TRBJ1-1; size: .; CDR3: CASSFIGQFEAFF
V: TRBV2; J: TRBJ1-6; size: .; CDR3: CASSERGSSYNSPLHF
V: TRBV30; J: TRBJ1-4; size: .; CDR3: CAWRGGPGEKLFF